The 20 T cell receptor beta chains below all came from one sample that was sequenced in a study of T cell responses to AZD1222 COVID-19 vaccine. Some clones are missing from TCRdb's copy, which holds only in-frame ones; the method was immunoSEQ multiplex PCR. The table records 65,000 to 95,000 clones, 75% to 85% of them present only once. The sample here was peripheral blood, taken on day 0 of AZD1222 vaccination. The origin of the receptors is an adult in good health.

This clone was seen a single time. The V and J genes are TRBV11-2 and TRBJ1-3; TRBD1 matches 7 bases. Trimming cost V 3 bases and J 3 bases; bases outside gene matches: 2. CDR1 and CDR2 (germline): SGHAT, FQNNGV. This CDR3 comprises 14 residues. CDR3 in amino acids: CASSFYRGGNTIYF. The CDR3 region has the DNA TGTGCCAGCAGCTTTTACAGGGGTGGAAACACCATATATTTT.

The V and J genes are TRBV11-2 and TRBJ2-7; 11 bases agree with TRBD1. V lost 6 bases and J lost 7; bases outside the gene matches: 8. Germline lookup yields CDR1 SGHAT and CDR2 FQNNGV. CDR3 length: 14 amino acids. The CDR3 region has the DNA TGTGCCAGCAGAGGACAGGGGGCACCGGGAGAGCAGTACTTC. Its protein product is CASRGQGAPGEQYF.

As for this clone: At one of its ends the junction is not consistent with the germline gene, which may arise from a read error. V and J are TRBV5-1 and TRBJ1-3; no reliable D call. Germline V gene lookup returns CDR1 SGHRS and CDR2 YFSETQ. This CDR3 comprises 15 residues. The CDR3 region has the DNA TGCGCCAGCAGATTGGGAGCGGATGGTGCAAACACCATATATTTT. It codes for CASRLGADGANTIYF.

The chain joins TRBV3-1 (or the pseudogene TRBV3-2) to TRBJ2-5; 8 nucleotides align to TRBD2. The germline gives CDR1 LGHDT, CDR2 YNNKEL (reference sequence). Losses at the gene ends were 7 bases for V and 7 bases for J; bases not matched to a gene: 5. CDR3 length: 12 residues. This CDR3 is CASTPGGGTQYF. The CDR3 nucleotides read TGTGCCAGCACCCCCGGGGGGGGGACCCAGTACTTC.

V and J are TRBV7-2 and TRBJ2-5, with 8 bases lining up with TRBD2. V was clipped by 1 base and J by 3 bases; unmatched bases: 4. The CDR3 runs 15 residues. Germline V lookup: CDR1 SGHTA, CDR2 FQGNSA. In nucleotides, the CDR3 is TGTGCCAGCAGCTTAGAGGTCGGGAGGGAAGAGACCCAGTACTTC. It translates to CASSLEVGREETQYF.

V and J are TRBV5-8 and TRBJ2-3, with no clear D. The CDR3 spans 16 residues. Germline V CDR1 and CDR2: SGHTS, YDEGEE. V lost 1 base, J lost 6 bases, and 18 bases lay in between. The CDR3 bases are TGTGCCAGCAGCTTGTTCCTCCTAACCAGTTCGGATACGCAGTATTTT. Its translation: CASSLFLLTSSDTQYF.

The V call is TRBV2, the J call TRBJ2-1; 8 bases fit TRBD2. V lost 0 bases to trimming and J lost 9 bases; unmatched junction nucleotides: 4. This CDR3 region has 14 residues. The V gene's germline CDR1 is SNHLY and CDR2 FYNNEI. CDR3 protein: CASSEAVSGGEQFF. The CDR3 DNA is TGTGCCAGCAGTGAAGCGGTCAGCGGGGGTGAGCAGTTCTTC. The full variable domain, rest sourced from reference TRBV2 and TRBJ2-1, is EPEVTQTPSHQVTQMGQEVILRCVPISNHLYFYWYRQILGQKVEFLVSFYNNEISEKSEIFDDQFSVERPDGSNFTLKIRSTKLEDSAMYFCASSEAVSGGEQFFGPGTRLTVL.

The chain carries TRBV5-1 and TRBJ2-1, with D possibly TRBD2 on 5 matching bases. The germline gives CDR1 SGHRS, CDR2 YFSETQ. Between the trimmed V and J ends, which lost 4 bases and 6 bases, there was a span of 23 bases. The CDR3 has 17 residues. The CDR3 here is CASSKRAATGLSNEQFF. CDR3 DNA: TGCGCCAGCAGCAAAAGAGCGGCGACCGGCTTGAGCAATGAGCAGTTCTTC.

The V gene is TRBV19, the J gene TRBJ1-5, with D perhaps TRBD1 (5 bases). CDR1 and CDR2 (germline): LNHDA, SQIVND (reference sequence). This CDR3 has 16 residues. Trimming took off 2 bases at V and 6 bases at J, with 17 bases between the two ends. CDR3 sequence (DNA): TGTGCCAGTAGTATATCCCCTGCGTCAGGGCCTCAGCCCCAGCATTTT. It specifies CASSISPASGPQPQHF.

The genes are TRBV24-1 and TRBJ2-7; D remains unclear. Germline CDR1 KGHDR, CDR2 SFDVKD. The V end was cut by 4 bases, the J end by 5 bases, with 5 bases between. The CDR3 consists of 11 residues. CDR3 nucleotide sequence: TGTGCCACCAGTGAGGGGAACGAGCAGTACTTC. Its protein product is CATSEGNEQYF.

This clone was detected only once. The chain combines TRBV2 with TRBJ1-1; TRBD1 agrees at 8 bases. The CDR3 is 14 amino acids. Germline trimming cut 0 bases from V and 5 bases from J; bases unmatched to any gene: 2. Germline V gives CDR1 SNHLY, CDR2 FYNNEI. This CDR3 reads CASSEAQGETEAFF. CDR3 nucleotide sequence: TGTGCCAGCAGTGAAGCACAGGGGGAGACTGAAGCTTTCTTT.

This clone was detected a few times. CDR3 nucleotide sequence: TGTGCCAGCAGCCAGGGACCGAACACTGAAGCTTTCTTT. Its protein is CASSQGPNTEAFF. The V and J genes are TRBV11-2 and TRBJ1-1; D possibly corresponds to TRBD1 (5 bases). The CDR3 has 13 residues. Germline V gene lookup returns CDR1 SGHAT and CDR2 FQNNGV. Trimming stripped 5 bases from V and 1 base from J, with 8 bases between.

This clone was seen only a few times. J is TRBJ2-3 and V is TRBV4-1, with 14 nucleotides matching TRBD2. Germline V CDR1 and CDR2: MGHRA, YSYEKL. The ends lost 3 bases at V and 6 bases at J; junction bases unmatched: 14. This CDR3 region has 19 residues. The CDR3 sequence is CASSHPGGLAGALEDTQYF. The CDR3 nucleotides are TGCGCCAGCAGCCACCCCGGGGGACTAGCGGGGGCCCTTGAGGATACGCAGTATTTT.

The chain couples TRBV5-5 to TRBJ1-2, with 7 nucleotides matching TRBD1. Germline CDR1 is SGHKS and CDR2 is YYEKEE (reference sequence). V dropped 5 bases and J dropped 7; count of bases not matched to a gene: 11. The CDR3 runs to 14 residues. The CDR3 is CASRSKGATAGYTF. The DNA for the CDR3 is TGTGCCAGCAGGTCGAAGGGGGCGACAGCTGGCTACACCTTC. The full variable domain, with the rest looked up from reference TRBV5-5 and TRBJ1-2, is DAGVTQSPTHLIKTRGQQVTLRCSPISGHKSVSWYQQVLGQGPQFIFQYYEKEERGRGNFPDRFSARQFPNYSSELNVNALLLGDSALYLCASRSKGATAGYTFGSGTRLTVV.

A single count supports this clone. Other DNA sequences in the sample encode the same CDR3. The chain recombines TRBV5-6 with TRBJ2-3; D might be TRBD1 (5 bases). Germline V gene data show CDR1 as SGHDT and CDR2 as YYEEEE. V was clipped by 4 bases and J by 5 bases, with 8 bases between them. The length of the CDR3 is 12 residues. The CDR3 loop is CASSLQGDTQYF. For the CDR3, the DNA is TGTGCCAGCAGCCTGCAGGGAGATACGCAGTATTTT.

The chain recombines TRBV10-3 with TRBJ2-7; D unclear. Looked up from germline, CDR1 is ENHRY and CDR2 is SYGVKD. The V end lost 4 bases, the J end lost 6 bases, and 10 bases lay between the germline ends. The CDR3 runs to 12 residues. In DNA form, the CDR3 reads TGTGCCATCAGTGGTGGGCCTTTCGAGCAGTACTTC. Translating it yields CAISGGPFEQYF.

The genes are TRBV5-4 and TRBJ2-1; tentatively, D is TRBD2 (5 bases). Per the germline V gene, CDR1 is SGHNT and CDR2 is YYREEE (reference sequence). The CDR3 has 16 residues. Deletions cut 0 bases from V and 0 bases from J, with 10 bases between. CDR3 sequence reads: CASSLAGSSSYNEQFF. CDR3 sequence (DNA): TGTGCCAGCAGCTTGGCGGGAAGCAGCTCCTACAATGAGCAGTTCTTC.

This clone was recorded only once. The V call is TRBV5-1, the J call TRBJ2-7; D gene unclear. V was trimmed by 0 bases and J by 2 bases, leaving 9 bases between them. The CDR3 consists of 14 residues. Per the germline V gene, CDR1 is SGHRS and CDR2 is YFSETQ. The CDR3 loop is CASSLVVSPYEQYF. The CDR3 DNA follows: TGCGCCAGCAGCTTGGTAGTCAGTCCCTACGAGCAGTACTTC.

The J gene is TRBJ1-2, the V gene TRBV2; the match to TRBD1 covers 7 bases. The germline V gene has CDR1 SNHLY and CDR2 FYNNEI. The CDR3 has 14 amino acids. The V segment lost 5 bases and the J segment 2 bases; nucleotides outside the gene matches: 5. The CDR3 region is CASSNRGSNYGYTF. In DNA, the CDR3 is TGTGCCAGCAGTAACAGGGGCTCAAACTATGGCTACACCTTC.

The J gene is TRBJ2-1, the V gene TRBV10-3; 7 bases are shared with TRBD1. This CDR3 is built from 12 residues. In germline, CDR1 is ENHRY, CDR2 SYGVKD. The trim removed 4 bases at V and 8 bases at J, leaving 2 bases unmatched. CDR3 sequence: CAISGQGDEQFF. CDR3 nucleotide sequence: TGTGCCATCAGTGGACAGGGCGATGAGCAGTTCTTC.